The next 22 T cell receptor beta chains were all read from a single sample in a study of T cell changes during pregnancy in multiple sclerosis. Assay: immunoSEQ multiplex PCR; the TCRdb copy retains only in-frame clones and omits some. Here the sample spans tens of thousands of clones, roughly nine tenths being singletons. Sequences were derived from peripheral blood, sampled in the first trimester of pregnancy. The receptors originated from a female donor in good health, enrolled as a control in a pregnancy study.

This sequence joins TRBV18 and TRBJ2-3; D gene ambiguous. V lost 2 bases and J lost 0, with 9 bases in between. This CDR3 has 15 amino acids. Germline V gives CDR1 KGHSH, CDR2 LQKENI. CDR3 sequence reads: CASSPGAASTDTQYF. CDR3 DNA: TGTGCCAGCTCACCAGGTGCGGCTAGCACAGATACGCAGTATTTT.

The chain has TRBV15 and TRBJ1-6, with D perhaps matching TRBD1 (6 bases). From germline, CDR1 is LNHNV and CDR2 YYDKDF (reference sequence). V was pared by 0 bases and J by 8 bases, with 14 bases between. The CDR3 is 16 residues long. The CDR3 DNA reads as TGTGCCACCAGCAGAGATTCGGGCAGGGGTGATTCACCCCTCCACTTT. Amino acid sequence: CATSRDSGRGDSPLHF.

This rearrangement joins TRBV11-2 to TRBJ1-1, with TRBD1 identical over 7 bases. CDR1 and CDR2 (germline): SGHAT, FQNNGV. This CDR3 has 17 residues. The J segment lost 0 bases and the V segment lost 2 bases, leaving 9 bases of the junction unmatched. CDR3 amino acids: CASSLSRGQTMNTEAFF. CDR3 nucleotide sequence: TGTGCCAGCAGCTTATCGAGGGGACAGACCATGAACACTGAAGCTTTCTTT.

The V gene is TRBV6-5, the J gene TRBJ1-6; a possible D gene is TRBD1 (6 bases). This CDR3 contains 15 residues. V was pared by 2 bases and J by 4 bases, with 9 bases between. Per germline, CDR1 MNHEY and CDR2 SVGAGI. CDR3 in DNA: TGTGCCAGCAGTTACGGACAGCTTTATAATTCACCCCTCCACTTT. The encoded protein is CASSYGQLYNSPLHF.

Concerning this clone itself: Different DNA sequences within this sample yield the same CDR3. The rearrangement joins TRBV7-2 to TRBJ1-2, with D possibly TRBD1 on 6 matching bases. Trimming took 1 base from V and 4 from J, leaving 10 bases between them. The CDR3 has 14 amino acids. CDR1 and CDR2 (germline): SGHTA, FQGNSA. The CDR3 coding sequence is TGTGCCAGCAGCTTAGGGGGCAGGGGCTATGGCTACACCTTC. The encoded protein is CASSLGGRGYGYTF.

This chain connects TRBV7-9 to TRBJ1-1; weak D call: TRBD1 (6 bases). With 5 bases removed from V and 3 bases from J, the gap between germline ends came to 13 bases. This CDR3 spans 14 amino acids. The germline V gene encodes CDR1 SEHNR and CDR2 FQNEAQ (reference sequence). CDR3 sequence: CASSPLRQDTEAFF. The CDR3 nucleotides are TGTGCCAGCAGCCCGCTAAGACAGGACACTGAAGCTTTCTTT.

V is TRBV5-6 and J is TRBJ1-2; no clear D. Trimming left V 0 bases short and J 5 bases short, with 14 bases between. The CDR3 is made up of 15 amino acids. CDR1 is SGHDT, CDR2 YYEEEE, per germline. This chain's CDR3 is CASSLVAAPVYGYTF. The CDR3 bases are TGTGCCAGCAGCTTGGTAGCAGCGCCCGTATATGGCTACACCTTC.

The J gene is TRBJ2-2, the V gene TRBV6-1; D is ambiguous. The CDR3 sequence is 14 residues long. Deletions cut 6 bases from V and 1 base from J, with 9 bases between. Germline CDR1 and CDR2: MNHNS and SASEGT. This CDR3 is CASRPGQNTGELFF. The CDR3 DNA reads as TGTGCCAGCAGGCCAGGTCAGAACACCGGGGAGCTGTTTTTT.

The V call is TRBV11-2, the J call TRBJ2-7; a weak D match, TRBD2 (5 bases). CDR3 length: 15 amino acids. V gave up 5 bases and J gave up 0 bases, with 14 bases separating them. Germline V gene data show CDR1 as SGHAT and CDR2 as FQNNGV. Here the CDR3 DNA reads TGTGCCAGCAGCCTTCGTCCGGGATCCTCCTACGAGCAGTACTTC. Amino acids: CASSLRPGSSYEQYF. The full variable domain, its missing parts supplied by reference TRBV11-2 and TRBJ2-7, is EAGVAQSPRYKIIEKRQSVAFWCNPISGHATLYWYQQILGQGPKLLIQFQNNGVVDDSQLPKDRFSAERLKGVDSTLKIQPAKLEDSAVYLCASSLRPGSSYEQYFGPGTRLTVT.

V usage is TRBV28 and J usage is TRBJ1-1; TRBD1 is a possible D gene (6 bases). This CDR3 is built from 14 residues. V dropped 7 bases and J dropped 1 base, with 13 bases sitting between them. In germline, CDR1 is MDHEN, CDR2 SYDVKM. In DNA, the CDR3 is TGTGCCAGCACCCTTATGGGGGCGAACACTGAAGCTTTCTTT. Translated: CASTLMGANTEAFF. Looking up the rest from reference TRBV28 and TRBJ1-1 gives the full variable domain: DVKVTQSSRYLVKRTGEKVFLECVQDMDHENMFWYRQDPGLGLRLIYFSYDVKMKEKGDIPEGYSVSREKKERFSLILESASTNQTSMYLCASTLMGANTEAFFGQGTRLTVV.

This clone has a handful of counts. V and J are TRBV15 and TRBJ2-1, with D possibly TRBD2 on 6 matching bases. Germline lookup yields CDR1 LNHNV and CDR2 YYDKDF (reference sequence). This CDR3 has 13 residues. The germline V and J ends were trimmed by 0 bases and 12 bases, with 12 bases remaining between them. CDR3 nucleotide sequence: TGTGCCACCAGCAGAGATGAGACTAGTATGCAGTTCTTC. Amino acid sequence: CATSRDETSMQFF.

This chain connects TRBV7-2 to TRBJ1-5, with D maybe TRBD1 (6 bases). The CDR3 contains 16 residues. CDR1 is SGHTA, CDR2 FQGNSA, per germline. V was clipped by 2 bases and J by 2 bases, with 13 bases between them. This CDR3 is CASSLHQGTGNQPQHF. CDR3 bases: TGTGCCAGCAGCTTACACCAGGGGACGGGCAATCAGCCCCAGCATTTT. Combining the CDR3 with reference TRBV7-2 and TRBJ1-5 gives the whole variable domain GAGVSQSPSNKVTEKGKDVELRCDPISGHTALYWYRQSLGQGLEFLIYFQGNSAPDKSGLPSDRFSAERTGGSVSTLTIQRTQQEDSAVYLCASSLHQGTGNQPQHFGDGTRLSIL.

The chain uses TRBV15 and TRBJ1-2, with D uncertain. The V end was cut by 4 bases, the J end by 7 bases, with 16 bases between. CDR3 length: 14 amino acids. From germline, CDR1 is LNHNV and CDR2 YYDKDF (reference sequence). The CDR3 spells CATSKLGRDGGYTF. Here the CDR3 DNA reads TGTGCCACCAGCAAGTTGGGGAGAGACGGTGGCTACACCTTC.

The chain recombines TRBV6-6 with TRBJ1-5; TRBD1 might be the D (5 bases). There are 14 residues in the CDR3. V lost 6 bases, J lost 0 bases, and 9 bases lay in between. Per the germline V gene, CDR1 is MNHNY and CDR2 is SVGAGI (reference sequence). CDR3 amino acids: CASREGYSNQPQHF. In DNA, the CDR3 is TGTGCCAGCAGGGAGGGGTATAGCAATCAGCCCCAGCATTTT.

The V gene is TRBV2, the J gene TRBJ1-6; 7 bases line up with TRBD1. The CDR3 covers 15 residues. In germline, CDR1 is SNHLY, CDR2 FYNNEI. Trimming removed 2 bases from V and 7 bases from J; junction bases left unmatched: 5. CDR3 DNA sequence: TGTGCCAGCAGTGAATACGGGACAGACAATTCACCCCTCCACTTT. It codes for CASSEYGTDNSPLHF.

The gene calls are TRBV7-9 and TRBJ2-5; the match to TRBD2 covers 7 bases. CDR3 length: 14 residues. Trimming cost V 4 bases and J 4 bases; bases outside gene matches: 6. Germline-derived CDR1 and CDR2 are SEHNR and FQNEAQ (reference sequence). The CDR3 region is CASSSGRAGETQYF. The CDR3 DNA reads TGTGCCAGCAGCTCGGGGAGGGCCGGAGAGACCCAGTACTTC.

The chain combines TRBV7-7 with TRBJ2-5; unclear D gene. The CDR3 runs to 15 residues. Trimming took 1 base from V and 5 from J, leaving 14 bases between them. Germline V CDR1 and CDR2: SSHAT, FNYEAQ (reference sequence). In nucleotides, the CDR3 is TGTGCCAGCAGCTTAGAGCCATACCCTTCGGAGACCCAGTACTTC. Translated, it gives CASSLEPYPSETQYF.

The J gene is TRBJ2-7, the V gene TRBV6-5; no clear D gene. Germline V gives CDR1 MNHEY, CDR2 SVGAGI. This CDR3 is built from 15 residues. V lost 6 bases, J lost 2 bases, and 17 bases lay in between. DNA for the CDR3: TGTGCCAGCAGGAAATCCCGACAAGCCACCTACGAGCAGTACTTC. Protein: CASRKSRQATYEQYF.

The V call is TRBV19, the J call TRBJ1-6, with D tentatively TRBD1 (5 bases). Germline loops: CDR1 LNHDA, CDR2 SQIVND (reference sequence). The CDR3 extends over 13 amino acids. V lost 9 bases, J lost 8 bases, and 14 bases lay in between. CDR3 amino acids: CASQDGGDSPLHF. CDR3 nucleotide sequence: TGTGCCAGCCAGGACGGGGGGGATTCACCCCTCCACTTT.

The CDR3 sequence: CASSHSGGNQPQHF. The CDR3 DNA is TGCGCCAGCAGTCATTCAGGGGGCAATCAGCCCCAGCATTTT. The genes are TRBV23-1 and TRBJ1-5; a possible D gene is TRBD1 (6 bases). TRBV23-1 is recorded as an ORF, its role being uncertain. Trimming left V 3 bases short and J 2 bases short, with 8 bases between. The CDR3 length is 14 residues.

This sequence joins TRBV27 and TRBJ1-6; TRBD1 aligns across 11 bases. The germline gives CDR1 MNHEY, CDR2 SMNVEV (reference sequence). The CDR3 contains 16 residues. J was trimmed by 11 bases and V by 6 bases; bases with no gene match: 12. In DNA, the CDR3 is TGTGCCAGCAGGGGTCTCGCCGGGACAGGGGGTCCACCCCTCCACTTT. It codes for CASRGLAGTGGPPLHF.

This clone occurred once. The chain carries TRBV4-1 and TRBJ2-3; D is undetermined. The CDR3 spans 16 residues. Germline values: CDR1 MGHRA, CDR2 YSYEKL. V lost 3 bases, J lost 2 bases, and 15 bases lay in between. CDR3 loop: CASSQGDRPNTDTQYF. The DNA of the CDR3 is TGCGCCAGCAGCCAGGGCGACCGACCCAACACAGATACGCAGTATTTT.